One sample yielded the 2 T cell receptor beta chains listed below, sequenced in a study of human T cells and chemical hapten exposure. MiXCR, run by TCRdb on the RACE reads, gives a single entry per CDR3 protein. The data hold under 70,000 distinct CDR3 sequences, with approximately 11% observed a single time. The time point: pre-sensitization, week 0. The treatment denotes: therapeutic diphenylcyclopropenone sensitization with weekly scalp DPC. This sample comprised whole blood, obtained in connection with sensitization to the hapten diphenylcyclopropenone (DPC). Receptors originate from a woman between 40 and 50 years old with alopecia areata. Some clones in this sample may be carry-over from other donors' samples.

This clonotype was detected many times. The rearrangement joins TRBV28 to TRBJ2-1; no definite D call. Germline V CDR1 and CDR2: MDHEN, SYDVKM. This CDR3 has 12 residues. Trimming cost V 8 bases and J 7 bases, with 12 bases left between them. CDR3 region: CASQRVGNEQFF. DNA of the CDR3: TGTGCCAGCCAAAGAGTGGGGAATGAGCAGTTCTTC.

The chain employs TRBV28 and TRBJ2-3; no clear D. With 7 bases removed from V and 6 bases from J, the gap between germline ends came to 20 bases. Germline V CDR1 and CDR2: MDHEN, SYDVKM. This CDR3 region has 15 residues. The CDR3 nucleotides are TGTGCCAGCACGTTAGCTCCTCCCAGAAGGGATACGCAGTATTTT. Translating gives CASTLAPPRRDTQYF.